The 30 T cell receptor beta chains below all came from one sample that was sequenced in a study of human T cells and chemical hapten exposure. A single record per CDR3 protein comes from TCRdb applying MiXCR to the 5' RACE reads. The table lists 110,000 to 150,000 distinct CDR3 sequences, 4.1% of them singletons, with about 1.3% in the top ten. Total RNA came from unfractionated whole blood. These receptors originate from a female donor in good health.

This clonotype was counted at least ten times. The chain joins TRBV5-1 to TRBJ2-3; 9 nucleotides agree with TRBD1. V was pared by 7 bases and J by 2 bases, with 11 bases of the junction left unmatched. Germline V gene lookup returns CDR1 SGHRS and CDR2 YFSETQ. The CDR3 length is 16 residues. CDR3 DNA: TGCGCCAGCTTCTTAACCGGGACAGGGCTCACAGATACGCAGTATTTT. Protein sequence: CASFLTGTGLTDTQYF.

This clonotype was counted at least ten times. The chain links TRBV20-1 to TRBJ1-5; D is possibly TRBD1 (5 bases). The CDR3 runs 15 residues. V shed 2 bases and J shed 1 base, with 12 bases lying between them. CDR1 and CDR2 from the germline V gene are DFQATT and SNEGSKA (reference sequence). The CDR3 bases are TGCAGTGCTAGACAGGGAGGTTGGAGCAATCAGCCCCAGCATTTT. Amino acid sequence: CSARQGGWSNQPQHF.

This clonotype was found a few times. Possible read error: a much larger clone is one base away. This chain connects TRBV12-3 or TRBV12-4 to TRBJ2-1, with TRBD2 matching over 10 bases. With V trimmed by 8 bases and J by 8 bases, 12 bases remained unmatched. This CDR3 contains 15 residues. DNA for the CDR3: TGTGCCAGCGGCCCTAGCGGGGGCCGTGGGGATGAGCAGTTCTTC. This sequence encodes CASGPSGGRGDEQFF.

This clonotype has a handful of counts. Being one base from a much bigger clone, this may be a read error. The rearrangement uses TRBV20-1 and TRBJ2-3; no firm D call. V was shortened by 6 bases and J by 3 bases, with 10 bases between the two germline ends. This CDR3 comprises 12 residues. Germline loops: CDR1 DFQATT, CDR2 SNEGSKA (reference sequence). In DNA, the CDR3 is TGCAGTGCCAGGAGTCATACAGATACGCAGTATTTT. It specifies CSARSHTDTQYF.

The rearrangement links TRBV11-1 to TRBJ2-1; D is unclear. V shed 1 base and J shed 6 bases, with 10 bases lying between them. Looked up from germline, CDR1 is SGHAT and CDR2 is FQDESV (reference sequence). The CDR3 is made up of 14 amino acids. The CDR3 spells CASSLVWLSNEQFF. CDR3 nucleotide sequence: TGTGCCAGCAGCTTAGTCTGGCTTTCCAATGAGCAGTTCTTC.

This clonotype was seen ten or more times. V usage is TRBV7-2 and J usage is TRBJ2-7, with 8 bases matching TRBD2. Germline V gene data show CDR1 as SGHTA and CDR2 as FQGNSA. Trimming removed 2 bases from V and 3 bases from J; junction bases left unmatched: 6. The CDR3 runs 15 residues. The CDR3 coding sequence is TGTGCCAGCAGCTTACGGCGGGGGGTGAACTACGAGCAGTACTTC. Its translation: CASSLRRGVNYEQYF.

This clonotype was recorded many times. The chain is built from TRBV6-2 or TRBV6-3 and TRBJ2-3; D gene ambiguous. V was pared by 9 bases and J by 0 bases, with 10 bases between. Germline lookup yields CDR1 MNHEY and CDR2 SVGEGT. The length of the CDR3 is 13 residues. The chain's CDR3 is CASRGSSTDTQYF. In DNA form, the CDR3 reads TGTGCCAGTCGAGGATCTAGCACAGATACGCAGTATTTT.

This clonotype was detected many times. The rearrangement joins TRBV5-1 to TRBJ1-1; D is perhaps TRBD1 (6 bases). The CDR3 length is 14 residues. Germline V gives CDR1 SGHRS, CDR2 YFSETQ. Trimming removed 4 bases at V and 11 bases at J, with 21 bases between. CDR3 sequence reads: CASSHQGGPPGAFF. DNA for the CDR3: TGCGCCAGCAGCCACCAAGGGGGGCCCCCGGGGGCTTTCTTT.

The chain carries TRBV30 and TRBJ1-5; no clear D gene. CDR1 and CDR2 from the germline V gene are GTSNPN and SVGIG (reference sequence). V lost 5 bases and J 2 bases, leaving 16 bases between the germline ends. This CDR3 has 15 residues. CDR3 DNA sequence: TGTGCCTGGGCTACGGCTAGGAGGGGCAATCAGCCCCAGCATTTT. Its protein product is CAWATARRGNQPQHF.

This clonotype has at least ten counts. This chain links TRBV7-6 with TRBJ2-7; a weak D match, TRBD1 (6 bases). The V gene's germline CDR1 is SGHVS and CDR2 FNYEAQ. This CDR3 region has 12 residues. Trimming took off 5 bases at V and 9 bases at J, with 14 bases between the two ends. CDR3 in DNA: TGTGCCAGCAGCACGGACAGTTCAGGGCAGTACTTC. The encoded protein is CASSTDSSGQYF.

There are many counts of this clonotype. The chain is built from TRBV20-1 and TRBJ2-3; D is ambiguous. The CDR3 has 13 amino acids. The V and J ends lost 0 bases and 2 bases respectively, with 6 bases between them. Germline V gene sequence: CDR1 DFQATT, CDR2 SNEGSKA (reference sequence). In DNA, the CDR3 is TGCAGTGCTAGAGATACGACCACAGATACGCAGTATTTT. Translating it yields CSARDTTTDTQYF.

This clonotype has only one observation. A read error may explain this, as a much larger clone is one base away. The V gene is TRBV29-1, the J gene TRBJ2-7; the D gene is possibly TRBD2 (6 bases). CDR3 size: 15 residues. Germline CDR1 is SQVTM and CDR2 is ANQGSEA. The V end was cut by 0 bases, the J end by 5 bases, with 17 bases between. This CDR3 reads CSVEDPGRRPDEQYF. CDR3 nucleotides: TGCAGCGTTGAAGATCCTGGGAGGAGGCCCGACGAGCAGTACTTC.

In this sample, this clonotype turned up many times. The chain combines TRBV9 with TRBJ1-4, with unresolved D. Germline V gene lookup returns CDR1 SGDLS and CDR2 YYNGEE. Trimming removed 0 bases from V and 5 bases from J, with 11 bases in between. This CDR3 contains 15 residues. The CDR3 loop is CASSVGGMENEKLFF. For the CDR3, the DNA is TGTGCCAGCAGCGTAGGAGGTATGGAAAATGAAAAACTGTTTTTT.

The gene calls are TRBV14 and TRBJ1-6, with unresolved D. V lost 0 bases, J lost 7 bases, and 4 bases lay in between. This CDR3 spans 13 amino acids. CDR1 is SGHDN and CDR2 is FVKESK in the germline V gene. DNA for the CDR3: TGTGCCAGCAGCCAAGATCTAAATTCACCCCTCCACTTT. This gives the protein CASSQDLNSPLHF.

V is TRBV24-1 and J is TRBJ1-1, with a weak D call TRBD1 (5 bases). This CDR3 has 13 amino acids. The ends were cut back, 2 bases at V and 4 bases at J, with 7 bases in the middle. CDR1 is KGHDR, CDR2 SFDVKD, per germline. Written as DNA, the CDR3 is TGTGCCACCAGTGATTGGGGGGGCACTGAAGCTTTCTTT. As protein: CATSDWGGTEAFF.

Many counts were recorded for this clonotype. The J gene is TRBJ2-2, the V gene TRBV2; no reliable D call. CDR1 SNHLY and CDR2 FYNNEI come from the germline V gene. This CDR3 comprises 13 residues. Trimming shortened V by 6 bases and J by 4 bases, and 9 bases separated the two germline ends. The CDR3: CASRTAPTGELFF. In DNA, the CDR3 is TGTGCCAGCAGAACCGCCCCCACCGGGGAGCTGTTTTTT.

In DNA form, the CDR3 reads TGCAGCGTTGAGAGCCGAAGTAGGAATGGCTACACCTTC. Protein sequence: CSVESRSRNGYTF. The V and J genes are TRBV29-1 and TRBJ1-2; D gene ambiguous. The V gene lost 3 bases and the J gene lost 6 bases, with 14 bases spanning the gap. The CDR3 consists of 13 residues. Germline CDR1 is SQVTM and CDR2 is ANQGSEA.

The chain uses TRBV6-5 and TRBJ2-1, with D maybe TRBD1 (6 bases). This CDR3 is 16 amino acids long. Trimming left V 2 bases short and J 5 bases short, with 16 bases between. Germline loops: CDR1 MNHEY, CDR2 SVGAGI. The CDR3 DNA reads TGTGCCAGCAGTTACCCCGCAGGGGCCCCTCACAATGAGCAGTTCTTC. It translates to CASSYPAGAPHNEQFF.

This clonotype was picked up many times. V gene TRBV24-1 combines with J gene TRBJ2-3; weak D call: TRBD1 (6 bases). The germline V gene has CDR1 KGHDR and CDR2 SFDVKD. The CDR3 loop spans 16 amino acids. Trimming left V 4 bases short and J 5 bases short, with 18 bases between. CDR3 in amino acids: CATSDYDRFARDTQYF. The CDR3 nucleotides read TGTGCCACCAGTGACTATGACAGGTTCGCAAGAGATACGCAGTATTTT.

This clonotype was seen a handful of times. The gene calls are TRBV18 and TRBJ1-5, with 9 bases aligning to TRBD1. The junction had 8 bases not matched to a gene; V was cut back by 6 bases and J by 8 bases. Germline V gene data show CDR1 as KGHSH and CDR2 as LQKENI. The CDR3 loop spans 14 amino acids. The DNA for the CDR3 is TGTGCCAGCTCTCTTACAGGGGGCTTAGAGCCCCAGCATTTT. Its protein product is CASSLTGGLEPQHF.

V and J are TRBV20-1 and TRBJ2-7; 7 bases are a match to TRBD2. Germline values: CDR1 DFQATT, CDR2 SNEGSKA (reference sequence). The CDR3 covers 14 residues. V shed 5 bases, J shed 0 bases, and the junction held 7 bases outside the gene matches. CDR3 amino acids: CSAFSGESSYEQYF. The CDR3 DNA reads as TGCAGTGCTTTCAGCGGGGAGAGCTCCTACGAGCAGTACTTC.

This clonotype was seen repeatedly, ten times or more. The genes are TRBV6-1 and TRBJ2-1, with 7 bases lining up with TRBD1. Germline V gene data show CDR1 as MNHNS and CDR2 as SASEGT. V was pared by 6 bases and J by 12 bases, with 14 bases of the junction left unmatched. The CDR3 is made up of 14 amino acids. The CDR3 nucleotides are TGTGCCAGCAGCGAGGACAGGATAGGTGAAGGGCAGTTCTTC. Translation gives CASSEDRIGEGQFF.

This clonotype was found many times. The chain has TRBV2 and TRBJ2-3; D is unresolved. The CDR3 extends over 14 amino acids. Germline V gene data show CDR1 as SNHLY and CDR2 as FYNNEI. V was trimmed by 4 bases and J by 0 bases, leaving 8 bases between them. CDR3 nucleotide sequence: TGTGCCAGCAGTGGGATAATTAGCACAGATACGCAGTATTTT. It encodes CASSGIISTDTQYF.

There are many counts of this clonotype. The genes are TRBV14 and TRBJ1-4; D is undetermined. Trimming pared 0 bases from V and 4 bases from J, leaving 6 bases between. Per the germline V gene, CDR1 is SGHDN and CDR2 is FVKESK. This CDR3 contains 14 residues. The CDR3 DNA sequence: TGTGCCAGCAGCCAAGAGACATTTAATGAAAAACTGTTTTTT. Translated, it gives CASSQETFNEKLFF.

Ten or more counts support this clonotype. V gene TRBV2 combines with J gene TRBJ1-1; D is undetermined. The germline V gene encodes CDR1 SNHLY and CDR2 FYNNEI. This CDR3 spans 14 amino acids. Trimming stripped 6 bases from V and 1 base from J, with 12 bases between. CDR3 sequence reads: CASSAGRTNTEAFF. CDR3 DNA sequence: TGTGCCAGCAGCGCCGGACGGACGAACACTGAAGCTTTCTTT.

This clonotype turned up a few times. The chain is built from TRBV14 and TRBJ2-1, with D possibly TRBD2 on 7 matching bases. The V gene's germline CDR1 is SGHDN and CDR2 FVKESK. V dropped 0 bases and J dropped 6 bases, with 15 bases sitting between them. CDR3 length: 16 amino acids. CDR3 nucleotide sequence: TGTGCCAGCAGCCAAGATTTGTGGGGGGGCATCAATGAGCAGTTCTTC. It translates to CASSQDLWGGINEQFF.

The rearrangement uses TRBV29-1 and TRBJ2-1; 8 bases are shared with TRBD1. The trim removed 6 bases at V and 6 bases at J, leaving 16 bases unmatched. The germline CDR1 and CDR2 sequences are SQVTM and ANQGSEA. The CDR3 contains 16 residues. The CDR3 nucleotides read TGCAGCGTCGACCGCAGGACAGGGTCCATCGGCAATGAGCAGTTCTTC. It encodes CSVDRRTGSIGNEQFF.

This clonotype was seen at least ten times. V gene TRBV4-2 combines with J gene TRBJ2-3; 9 nucleotides align to TRBD2. V lost 4 bases to trimming and J lost 2 bases; unmatched junction nucleotides: 13. CDR1 is LGHNA, CDR2 YNFKEQ, per germline. There are 18 residues in the CDR3. CDR3 amino acids: CASSREWKTSGSTDTQYF. CDR3 DNA sequence: TGTGCCAGCAGCCGGGAGTGGAAGACTAGCGGTTCCACAGATACGCAGTATTTT.

V gene TRBV28 combines with J gene TRBJ1-5, with 8 bases aligning to TRBD1. Germline values: CDR1 MDHEN, CDR2 SYDVKM. The junction had 28 bases not matched to a gene; V was cut back by 10 bases and J by 2 bases. The CDR3 runs to 21 residues. In nucleotides, the CDR3 is TGTGCCACTACGACACACCGAAGGGGGCAGGGGGCACAGAGAGGCAATCAGCCCCAGCATTTT. Its protein is CATTTHRRGQGAQRGNQPQHF.

This clonotype was counted between two and nine times. One base away lies a much larger clone, so this may be a sequencing read error. V and J are TRBV20-1 and TRBJ2-7, with D uncertain. Germline CDR1 reads DFQATT; CDR2 reads SNEGSKA (reference sequence). With 0 bases removed from V and 10 bases from J, the gap between germline ends came to 13 bases. There are 12 residues in the CDR3. The CDR3: CSARDTLRGQYF. The DNA for the CDR3 is TGCAGTGCTAGAGATACCTTGCGTGGCCAGTACTTC.